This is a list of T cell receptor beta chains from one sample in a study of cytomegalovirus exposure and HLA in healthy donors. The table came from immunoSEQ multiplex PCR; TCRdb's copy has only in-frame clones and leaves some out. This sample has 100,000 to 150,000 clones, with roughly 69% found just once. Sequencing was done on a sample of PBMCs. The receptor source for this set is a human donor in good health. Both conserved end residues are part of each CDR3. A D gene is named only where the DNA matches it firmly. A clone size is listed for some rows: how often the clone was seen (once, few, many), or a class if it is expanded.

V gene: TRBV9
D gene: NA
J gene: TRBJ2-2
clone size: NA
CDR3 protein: CATGRGLSTGELFF
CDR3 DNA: TGTGCCACCGGGAGAGGGCTGAGCACCGGGGAGCTGTTTTTT

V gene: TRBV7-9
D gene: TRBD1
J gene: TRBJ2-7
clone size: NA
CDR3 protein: CSSSLGGQAYEQYF
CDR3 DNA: TGTTCCAGCAGCTTAGGTGGACAGGCATACGAGCAGTACTTC

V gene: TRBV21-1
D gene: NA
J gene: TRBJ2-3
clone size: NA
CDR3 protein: CASKLESTDTQYF
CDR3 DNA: TGTGCCAGCAAGCTAGAGAGCACAGATACGCAGTATTTT

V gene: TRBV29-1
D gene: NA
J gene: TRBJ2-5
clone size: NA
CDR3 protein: CSVSTGQETQYF
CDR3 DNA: TGCAGCGTATCAACAGGTCAAGAGACCCAGTACTTC

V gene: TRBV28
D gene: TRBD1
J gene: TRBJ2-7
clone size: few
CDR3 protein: CASSPLNRGPYLRGQYF
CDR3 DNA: TGTGCCAGCAGTCCCCTTAACAGGGGGCCCTATCTCAGGGGGCAGTACTTC

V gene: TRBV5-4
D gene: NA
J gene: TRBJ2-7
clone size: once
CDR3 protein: CASSLGGGIYEQYF
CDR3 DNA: TGTGCCAGCAGCTTAGGGGGGGGGATCTACGAGCAGTACTTC

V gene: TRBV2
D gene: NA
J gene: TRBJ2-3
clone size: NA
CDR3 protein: CASSVRVAGPTDTQYF
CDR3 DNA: TGTGCCAGCAGTGTTCGAGTGGCGGGGCCCACAGATACGCAGTATTTT

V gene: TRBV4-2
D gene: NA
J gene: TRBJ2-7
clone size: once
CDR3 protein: CASSPGLGSSYEQYF
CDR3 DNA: TGTGCCAGCAGTCCAGGACTGGGAAGCTCCTACGAGCAGTACTTC

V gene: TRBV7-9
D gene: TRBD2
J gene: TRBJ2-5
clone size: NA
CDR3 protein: CASSPDLAGEETQYF
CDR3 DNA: TGTGCCAGCAGCCCGGACCTAGCGGGAGAGGAGACCCAGTACTTC

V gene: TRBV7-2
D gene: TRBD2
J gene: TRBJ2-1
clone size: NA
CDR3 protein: CASSSSGGAGHGEQFF
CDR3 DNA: TGTGCCAGCAGTTCAAGCGGGGGGGCCGGTCACGGTGAGCAGTTCTTC

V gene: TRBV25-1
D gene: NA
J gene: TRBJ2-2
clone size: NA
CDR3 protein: CASSEHGGGGELFF
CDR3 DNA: TGTGCCAGCAGTGAACACGGAGGTGGCGGGGAGCTGTTTTTT

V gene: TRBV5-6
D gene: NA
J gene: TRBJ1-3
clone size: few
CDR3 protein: CASSLYGAGSGNTIYF
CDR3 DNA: TGTGCCAGCAGCTTGTATGGGGCAGGGTCGGGAAACACCATATATTTT

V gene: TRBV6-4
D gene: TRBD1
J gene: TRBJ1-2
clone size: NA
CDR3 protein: CASSDSETGTAYGYTF
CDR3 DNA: TGTGCCAGCAGTGACTCAGAAACCGGGACAGCCTATGGCTACACCTTC

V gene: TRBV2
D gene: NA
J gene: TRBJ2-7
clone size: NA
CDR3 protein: CASAMGPGEQYF
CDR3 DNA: TGTGCCAGCGCCATGGGGCCCGGGGAGCAGTACTTC

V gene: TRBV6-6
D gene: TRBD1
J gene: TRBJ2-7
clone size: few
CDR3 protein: CASSYLGGWEQYF
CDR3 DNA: TGTGCCAGCAGTTATCTAGGGGGCTGGGAGCAGTACTTC

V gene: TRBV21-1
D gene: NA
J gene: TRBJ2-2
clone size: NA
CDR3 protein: CASSKGLAVAWGTGELFF
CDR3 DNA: NA

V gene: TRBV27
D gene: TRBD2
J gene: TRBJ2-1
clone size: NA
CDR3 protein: CASSLSTPGLAQNNEQFF
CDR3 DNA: TGTGCCAGCAGTTTATCGACGCCGGGACTAGCGCAGAACAATGAGCAGTTCTTC

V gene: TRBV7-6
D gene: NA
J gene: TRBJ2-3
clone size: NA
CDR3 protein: CASSLGGRELDTQYF
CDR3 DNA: TGTGCCAGCAGCTTAGGGGGCCGCGAGTTAGATACGCAGTATTTT

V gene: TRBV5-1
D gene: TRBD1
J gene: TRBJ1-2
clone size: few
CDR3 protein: CASSLGHDRGRRPGYTF
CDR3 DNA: TGCGCCAGCAGCCTCGGACACGACAGGGGTCGAAGACCTGGCTACACCTTC

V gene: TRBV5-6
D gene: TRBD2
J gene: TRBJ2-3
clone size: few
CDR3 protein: CASSLGLAGGVADTQYF
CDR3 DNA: TGTGCCAGCAGCTTGGGACTAGCGGGGGGCGTGGCAGATACGCAGTATTTT

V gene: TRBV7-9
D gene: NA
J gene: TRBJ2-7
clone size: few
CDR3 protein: CASSSTGTPTYEQYF
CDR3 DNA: TGTGCCAGCAGCTCAACCGGGACACCGACCTACGAGCAGTACTTC

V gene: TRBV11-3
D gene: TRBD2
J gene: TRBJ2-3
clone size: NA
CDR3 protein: CASSWTSGAPGDTQYF
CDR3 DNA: TGTGCCAGCAGCTGGACTAGCGGGGCCCCAGGGGATACGCAGTATTTT

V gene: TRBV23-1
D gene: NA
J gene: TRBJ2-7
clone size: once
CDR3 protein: CASSQSPPLRGYEQYF
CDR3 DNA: TGCGCCAGCAGTCAATCTCCACCCCTTCGGGGTTACGAGCAGTACTTC

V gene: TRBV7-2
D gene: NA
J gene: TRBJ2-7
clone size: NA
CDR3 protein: CASSGRAGSFEQYF
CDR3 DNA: TGTGCCAGCAGCGGCCGGGCAGGGTCCTTCGAGCAGTACTTC

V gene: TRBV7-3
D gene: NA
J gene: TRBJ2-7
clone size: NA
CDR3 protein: CASSLSTSSYEQYF
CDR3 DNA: TGTGCCAGCAGCCTGAGCACGAGCTCCTACGAGCAGTACTTC

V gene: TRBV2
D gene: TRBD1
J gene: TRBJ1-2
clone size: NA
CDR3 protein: CASSGQGAGTF
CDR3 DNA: TGTGCCAGCAGTGGACAGGGGGCGGGCACCTTC

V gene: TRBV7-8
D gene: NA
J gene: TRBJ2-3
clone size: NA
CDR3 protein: CASSLVGVPDTQYF
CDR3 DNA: TGTGCCAGCAGCTTAGTGGGAGTACCGGATACGCAGTATTTT

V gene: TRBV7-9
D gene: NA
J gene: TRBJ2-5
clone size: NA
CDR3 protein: CASSLVGGETQYF
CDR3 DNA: TGTGCCAGCAGCTTAGTGGGCGGGGAGACCCAGTACTTC

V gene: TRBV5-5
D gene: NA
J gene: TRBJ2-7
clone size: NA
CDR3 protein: CASSSMGSDEQYF
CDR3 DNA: TGTGCCAGCAGCTCGATGGGGAGCGACGAGCAGTACTTC

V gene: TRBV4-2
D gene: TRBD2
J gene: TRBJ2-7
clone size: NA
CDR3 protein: CASSLSPGLAGTYEQYF
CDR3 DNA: TGTGCCAGCAGCCTAAGCCCTGGACTAGCAGGGACCTACGAGCAGTACTTC

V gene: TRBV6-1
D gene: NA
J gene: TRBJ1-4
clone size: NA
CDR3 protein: CASSANRATNEKLFF
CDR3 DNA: TGTGCCAGCAGTGCCAACAGAGCAACTAATGAAAAACTGTTTTTT

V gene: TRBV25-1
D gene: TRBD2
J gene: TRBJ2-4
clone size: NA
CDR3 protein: CASTPSGSPVAYF
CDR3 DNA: TGTGCCAGCACTCCTAGCGGCAGCCCAGTGGCGTACTTC

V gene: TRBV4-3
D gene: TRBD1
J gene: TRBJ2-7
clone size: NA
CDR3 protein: CASSQDSFGTGAYEQYF
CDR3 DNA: TGCGCCAGCAGCCAAGATAGTTTCGGGACAGGGGCCTACGAGCAGTACTTC

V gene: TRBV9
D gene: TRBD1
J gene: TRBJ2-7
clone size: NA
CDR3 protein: CASSAGTGPFQYF
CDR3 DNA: TGTGCCAGCAGCGCCGGGACAGGGCCTTTCCAGTACTTC

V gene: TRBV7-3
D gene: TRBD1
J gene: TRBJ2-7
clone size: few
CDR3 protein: CASSLSGPGQSFLSEQYF
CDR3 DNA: TGTGCCAGCAGCTTATCCGGGCCGGGACAGTCCTTTTTGAGCGAGCAGTACTTC

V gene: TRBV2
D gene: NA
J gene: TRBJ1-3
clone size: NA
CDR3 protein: CASTRVSGNTIYF
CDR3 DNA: TGTGCCAGCACTCGAGTTTCTGGAAACACCATATATTTT

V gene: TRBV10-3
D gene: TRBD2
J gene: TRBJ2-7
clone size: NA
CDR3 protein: CAISLAESYEQYF
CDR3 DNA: TGTGCCATCAGTCTAGCGGAATCCTACGAGCAGTACTTC

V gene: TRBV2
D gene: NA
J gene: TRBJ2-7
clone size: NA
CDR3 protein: CASRPGSTGYEQYF
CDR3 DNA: TGTGCCAGCAGGCCCGGGTCAACAGGCTACGAGCAGTACTTC

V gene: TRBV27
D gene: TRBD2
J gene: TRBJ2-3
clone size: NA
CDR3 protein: CASSPVWGLAGRSTDTQYF
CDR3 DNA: TGTGCCAGCAGTCCCGTCTGGGGACTAGCGGGTAGAAGCACAGATACGCAGTATTTT

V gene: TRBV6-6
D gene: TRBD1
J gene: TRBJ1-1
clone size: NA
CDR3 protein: CASSLRTGSEAFF
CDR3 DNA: TGTGCCAGCAGTCTACGGACAGGCTCTGAAGCTTTCTTT

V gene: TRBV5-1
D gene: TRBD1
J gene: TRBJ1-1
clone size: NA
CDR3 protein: CASSLSGTGGSEAFF
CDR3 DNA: TGCGCCAGCAGCTTGTCTGGGACAGGGGGCTCTGAAGCTTTCTTT

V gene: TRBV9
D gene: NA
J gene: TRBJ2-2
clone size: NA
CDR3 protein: CASSQGLGNTGELFF
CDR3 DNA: TGTGCCAGCAGCCAGGGGTTGGGGAACACCGGGGAGCTGTTTTTT

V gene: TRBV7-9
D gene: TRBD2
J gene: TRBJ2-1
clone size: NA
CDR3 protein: CASSFVAGGLYNEQFF
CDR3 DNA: TGTGCCAGCAGCTTTGTAGCGGGGGGCCTCTACAATGAGCAGTTCTTC

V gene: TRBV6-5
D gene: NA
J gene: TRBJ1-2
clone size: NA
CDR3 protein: CASSYSSGNYGYTF
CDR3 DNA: TGTGCCAGCAGTTACTCGTCAGGGAACTATGGCTACACCTTC

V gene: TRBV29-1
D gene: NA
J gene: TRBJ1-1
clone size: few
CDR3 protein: CSVEGNRASFF
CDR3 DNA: TGCAGCGTTGAAGGTAACAGGGCATCTTTCTTT

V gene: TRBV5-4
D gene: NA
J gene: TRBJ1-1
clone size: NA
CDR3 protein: CASSREPVSTTEAFF
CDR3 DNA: TGTGCCAGCAGCCGGGAGCCGGTTTCAACGACTGAAGCTTTCTTT

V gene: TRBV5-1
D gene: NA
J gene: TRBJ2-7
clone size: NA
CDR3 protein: CASSGGFVGEQYF
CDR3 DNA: TGCGCCAGCAGCGGGGGGTTTGTCGGCGAGCAGTACTTC

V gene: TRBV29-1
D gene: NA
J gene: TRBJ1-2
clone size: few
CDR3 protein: CSVEMRRGPLYGYTF
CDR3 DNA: TGCAGCGTTGAAATGAGGCGGGGACCACTCTATGGCTACACCTTC

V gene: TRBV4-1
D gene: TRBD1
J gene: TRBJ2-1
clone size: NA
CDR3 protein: CASSQEHLGTGRNNEQFF
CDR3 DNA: TGCGCCAGCAGCCAAGAACACCTCGGGACAGGTAGGAACAATGAGCAGTTCTTC

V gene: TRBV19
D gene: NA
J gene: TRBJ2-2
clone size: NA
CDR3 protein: CASSIRGTGELFF
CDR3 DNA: TGTGCCAGTAGTATACGGGGGACCGGGGAGCTGTTTTTT

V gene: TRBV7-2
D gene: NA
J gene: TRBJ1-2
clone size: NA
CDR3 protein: CASSTSMTAFRYTF
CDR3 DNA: TGTGCCAGCAGCACATCTATGACAGCCTTCCGCTACACCTTC

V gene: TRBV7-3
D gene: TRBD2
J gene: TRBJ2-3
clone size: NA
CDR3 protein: CASSRRDSFSGEVTDTQYF
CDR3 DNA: TGTGCCAGCAGCCGACGCGACAGCTTTAGCGGGGAAGTCACAGATACGCAGTATTTT

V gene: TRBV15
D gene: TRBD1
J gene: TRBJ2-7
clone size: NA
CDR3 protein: CATSGTGTGGYLSRNEQYF
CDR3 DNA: TGTGCCACCAGCGGAACGGGGACAGGGGGCTACCTTAGTCGAAACGAGCAGTACTTC

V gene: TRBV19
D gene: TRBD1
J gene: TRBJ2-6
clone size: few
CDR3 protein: CATKTGTLSGANVLTF
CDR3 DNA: TGTGCCACTAAGACAGGGACCCTCTCTGGGGCCAACGTCCTGACTTTC

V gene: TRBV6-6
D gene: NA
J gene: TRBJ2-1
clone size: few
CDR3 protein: CASSLGTQGGQFF
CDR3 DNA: TGTGCCAGCAGTTTGGGAACCCAAGGGGGGCAGTTCTTC

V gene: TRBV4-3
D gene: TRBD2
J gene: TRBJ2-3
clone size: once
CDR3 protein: CASSQASAGGPSDTQYF
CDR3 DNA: TGCGCCAGCAGCCAAGCTTCAGCGGGAGGGCCGTCAGATACGCAGTATTTT

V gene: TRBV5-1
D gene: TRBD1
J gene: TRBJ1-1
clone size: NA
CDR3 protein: CASSWRTGGTEAFF
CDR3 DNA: TGCGCCAGCAGCTGGAGAACAGGGGGCACTGAAGCTTTCTTT